These T cell receptor beta chains were read from a single sample in a study of vaccination and CD4 T cells after COVID-19. MiXCR, run by TCRdb on the PCR reads, gives a single entry per CDR3 protein. This table holds 8,500 to 10,000 distinct CDR3 sequences, about 60% found once. Antigen specificity for these receptors is unknown. Sequenced: CD4+ T cells from blood, cultured in vitro. All receptors derive from a human donor who had recovered from COVID-19. Each CDR3 is given with its conserved first and last residue. The D gene is left open where the match is weak. The size entry is marked missing in some rows and otherwise reads once, few, many or a size class.

clone_size	v_call	d_call	j_call	cdr3_nt	cdr3_aa
NA	TRBV21-1	NA	TRBJ1-6	TGTGCCAGCAGCAAGGACAGGGGTAGAAATTCACCCCTCCACTTT	CASSKDRGRNSPLHF
NA	TRBV20-1	NA	TRBJ2-4	TGCAGTGCTAGAGAGGATGGGGGGCTGATGTACATTCAGTACTTC	CSAREDGGLMYIQYF
NA	TRBV25-1	TRBD1	TRBJ1-2	TGTGCCAGCAGCCGGGACAGGGGGCTTCGGGGCTACACCTTC	CASSRDRGLRGYTF
NA	TRBV5-1	NA	TRBJ2-1	TGCGCCAGCAGCTTTGATGTGGTGGGTGGCAATGAGCAGTTCTTC	CASSFDVVGGNEQFF
large	TRBV27	TRBD1	TRBJ1-6	TGTGCCAGCAGTTCCTGGGACAGGGGAATTAATTCACCCCTCCACTTT	CASSSWDRGINSPLHF
NA	TRBV11-2	TRBD1	TRBJ1-1	TGTGCCAGCAGCTTGGGTATACAGGGGGGGAGCACTGAAGCTTTCTTT	CASSLGIQGGSTEAFF
NA	TRBV10-1	NA	TRBJ2-7	TGCGCCAGCCTACGCCGGGGCGGATGCTACGAGCAGTACTTC	CASLRRGGCYEQYF
few	TRBV11-1	NA	TRBJ2-1	TGTGCCAGCAGCACAGACTGGGAGCTTAATGAGCAGTTCTTC	CASSTDWELNEQFF
NA	TRBV20-1	NA	TRBJ1-1	TGCAGTGCGAGGGCAGGAGGTCCGATGAACACTGAAGCTTTCTTT	CSARAGGPMNTEAFF
NA	TRBV19	NA	TRBJ1-5	TGTGCCAGTAGTATCGCGAGTCAGCCCCAGCATTTT	CASSIASQPQHF
NA	TRBV28	TRBD2	TRBJ2-2	TGTGCCAGCAGTTTCTGGGAACTAGCGGGAGGGCCCGGGGAGCTGTTTTTT	CASSFWELAGGPGELFF
few	TRBV6-2/TRBV6-3	NA	TRBJ1-6	TGTGCCAGCAGGGCCGGGACCCCAAGGTCACCCCTCCACTTT	CASRAGTPRSPLHF
NA	TRBV6-1	TRBD2	TRBJ2-5	TGTGCCAGCAGCCCCCGTGCGGCGGGAGCTCGTGAGACCCAGTACTTC	CASSPRAAGARETQYF
NA	TRBV20-1	NA	TRBJ1-1	TGCAGTGCTAGAGCCAGGGGTATCTCTAAAGCTTTCTTT	CSARARGISKAFF
few	TRBV10-3	NA	TRBJ1-5	TGTGCCATCAGCCGGGACAAATATAGCAATCAGCCCCAGCATTTT	CAISRDKYSNQPQHF
NA	TRBV20-1	TRBD2	TRBJ2-1	TGCAGTGCTAGGCGGGGGCGGGGGGGGCGCAATGAGCAGTTCTTC	CSARRGRGGRNEQFF
NA	TRBV2	NA	TRBJ2-5	TGTGCCAGCAGTGTACAGGGAGTTGGAGAGACCCAGTACTTC	CASSVQGVGETQYF
NA	TRBV2	TRBD1	TRBJ2-5	TGTGCCAGCAGAGATAGAGGGACAGATCAAGAGACCCAGTACTTC	CASRDRGTDQETQYF
NA	TRBV12-3/TRBV12-4	NA	TRBJ1-2	TGTGCCACCTCAAACCGGGGGAGAATGAACTATGGCTACACCTTC	CATSNRGRMNYGYTF
few	TRBV15	NA	TRBJ1-2	TGTGCCACCAGCAGAGATGGGATGAGATTCTATGGCTACACCTTC	CATSRDGMRFYGYTF
NA	TRBV7-7	NA	TRBJ2-3	TGTGCCAGCAGCCCGCGGGCGCAGTATTTT	CASSPRAQYF
NA	TRBV19	NA	TRBJ2-7	TGTGCCAGTAGCCAGGGACCCTACGAGCAGTACTTC	CASSQGPYEQYF
NA	TRBV20-1	TRBD1	TRBJ1-2	TGCAGTGCTCACCTTACCGGGACAGTTGGCTACACCTTC	CSAHLTGTVGYTF
NA	TRBV6-1	NA	TRBJ2-2	TGTGCCAGCAGGTGGGACTCCGGGGAGCTGTTTTTT	CASRWDSGELFF
NA	TRBV6-5	NA	TRBJ1-6	TGTGCCAGCAGTTACTCGAAGGGTTATTCACCCCTCCACTTT	CASSYSKGYSPLHF
NA	TRBV7-2	TRBD2	TRBJ2-2	TGTGCCAGCAGCACTAGCGGGGGAGCGAACACCGGGGAGCTGTTTTTT	CASSTSGGANTGELFF
few	TRBV6-2/TRBV6-3	NA	TRBJ1-2	TGTGCCAGCAGTACCCAACGCGTACAGTCGCTGGGCTATGGCTACACCTTC	CASSTQRVQSLGYGYTF
NA	TRBV20-1	NA	TRBJ2-7	TGCAGTGCTAGTTCAGGTTTACCCTACGAGCAGTACTTC	CSASSGLPYEQYF
NA	TRBV2	NA	TRBJ1-1	TGTGCCAGCAGTGGCGAGACAGGCACTGAAGCTTTCTTT	CASSGETGTEAFF
NA	TRBV30	NA	TRBJ2-2	TGTGCCTGGAGTGTAGGGGGGCACGGGGAGCTGTTTTTT	CAWSVGGHGELFF
few	TRBV11-2	TRBD2	TRBJ2-5	TGTGCCAGCAGCTTTCCAGCGGGGGAGGAGACCCAGTACTTC	CASSFPAGEETQYF
NA	TRBV15	NA	TRBJ1-2	TGTGCCACCAGCAGAGATCAAGGGGAAGATGGCTACACCTTC	CATSRDQGEDGYTF
NA	TRBV19	TRBD1	TRBJ1-5	TGTGCCAGTAGTCTCACAGGGGCCCGGCAGCCCCAGCATTTT	CASSLTGARQPQHF
NA	TRBV25-1	TRBD1	TRBJ2-1	TGTGCCAGCTCCGGGACAGGGAACTACAATGAGCAGTTCTTC	CASSGTGNYNEQFF
few	TRBV2	NA	TRBJ1-2	TGTGCCAGCAGTCTTGATGGAGGGAACTATGGCTACACCTTC	CASSLDGGNYGYTF
NA	TRBV7-9	NA	TRBJ2-3	TGTGCCAGCAGCTTGAGGAGGGGGCAGGGAACAGATACGCAGTATTTT	CASSLRRGQGTDTQYF
few	TRBV20-1	NA	TRBJ1-5	TGCAGTGCTATACAGGGTAATAGCAATCAGCCCCAGCATTTT	CSAIQGNSNQPQHF
NA	TRBV19	TRBD1	TRBJ1-2	TGTGCCAGTAGTATACCGGGACAGCCTATCCCCCGCTATGGCTACACCTTC	CASSIPGQPIPRYGYTF
NA	TRBV19	TRBD1	TRBJ1-2	TGTGCCAGTAGTCAAGACAGGGACTATGGCTACACCTTC	CASSQDRDYGYTF
NA	TRBV19	NA	TRBJ2-7	TGTGCCAGTAGTATGCAGGGGGGTCTCTACGAGCAGTACTTC	CASSMQGGLYEQYF
NA	TRBV12-3/TRBV12-4	TRBD2	TRBJ2-1	TGTGCCAGCAGTTTTAGCGGGGGGTACAATGAGCAGTTCTTC	CASSFSGGYNEQFF